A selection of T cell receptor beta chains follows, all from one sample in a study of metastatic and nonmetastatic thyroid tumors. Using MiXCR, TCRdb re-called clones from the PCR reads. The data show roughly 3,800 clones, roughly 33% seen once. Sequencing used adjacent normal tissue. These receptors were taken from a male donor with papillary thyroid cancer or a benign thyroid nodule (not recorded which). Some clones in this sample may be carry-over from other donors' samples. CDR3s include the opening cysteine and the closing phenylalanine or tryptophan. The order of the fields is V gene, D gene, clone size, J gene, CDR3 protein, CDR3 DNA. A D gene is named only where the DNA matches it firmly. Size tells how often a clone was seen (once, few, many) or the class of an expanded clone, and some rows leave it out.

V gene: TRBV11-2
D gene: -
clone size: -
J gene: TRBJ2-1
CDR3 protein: CASSLLTLNEQFF
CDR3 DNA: TGTGCCAGCAGCTTACTAACCCTCAATGAGCAGTTCTTC

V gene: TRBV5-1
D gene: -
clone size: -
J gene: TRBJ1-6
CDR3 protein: CASSLESNSPLHF
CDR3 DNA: TGCGCCAGCAGCTTAGAGAGTAATTCACCCCTCCACTTT

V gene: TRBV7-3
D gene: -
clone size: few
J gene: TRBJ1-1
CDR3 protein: CASSLTGGSGTEAFF
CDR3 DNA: TGTGCCAGCAGCTTAACCGGGGGATCGGGGACTGAAGCTTTCTTT

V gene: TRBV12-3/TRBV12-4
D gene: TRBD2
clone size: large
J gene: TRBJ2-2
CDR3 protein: CASSFGEVAGGELFF
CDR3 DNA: TGTGCCAGCAGTTTTGGAGAGGTAGCGGGAGGGGAGCTGTTTTTT

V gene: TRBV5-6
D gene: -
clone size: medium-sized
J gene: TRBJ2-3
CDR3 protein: CASSLRGTDTQYF
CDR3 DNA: TGTGCCAGCAGTCTCAGGGGAACAGATACGCAGTATTTT

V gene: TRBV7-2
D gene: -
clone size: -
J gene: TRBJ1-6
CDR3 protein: CASSFNRVYNSPLHF
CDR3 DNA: TGTGCCAGCAGCTTTAACAGGGTCTATAATTCACCCCTCCACTTT

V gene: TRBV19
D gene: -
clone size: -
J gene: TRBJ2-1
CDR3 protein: CASKQRGGLDEQFF
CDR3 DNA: TGTGCCAGTAAACAGAGAGGAGGATTGGATGAGCAGTTCTTC

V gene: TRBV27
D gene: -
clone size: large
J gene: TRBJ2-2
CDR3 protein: CASSFPNTGELFF
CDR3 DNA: TGTGCCAGCAGTTTCCCCAACACCGGGGAGCTGTTTTTT

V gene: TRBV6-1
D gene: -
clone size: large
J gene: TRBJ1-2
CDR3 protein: CASSSQGGGRGYTF
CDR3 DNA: TGTGCCAGCAGCTCACAGGGCGGCGGAAGAGGCTACACCTTC

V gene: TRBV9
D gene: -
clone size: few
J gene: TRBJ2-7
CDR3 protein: CASSVSSGPYEQYF
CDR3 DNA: TGTGCCAGCAGCGTAAGTAGCGGTCCTTACGAGCAGTACTTC

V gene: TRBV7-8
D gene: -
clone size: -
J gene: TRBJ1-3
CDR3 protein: CASSWGSGIGNTIYF
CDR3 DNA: TGTGCCAGCAGCTGGGGGTCGGGGATTGGAAACACCATATATTTT

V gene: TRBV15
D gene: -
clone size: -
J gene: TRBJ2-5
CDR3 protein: CATSRDRGRYQETQYF
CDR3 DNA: TGTGCCACCAGCAGAGACCGGGGCCGGTACCAAGAGACCCAGTACTTC

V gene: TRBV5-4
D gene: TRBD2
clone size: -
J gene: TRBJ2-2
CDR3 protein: CASSLRGGRDGELFF
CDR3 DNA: TGTGCCAGCAGCTTGCGGGGGGGAAGGGACGGGGAGCTGTTTTTT

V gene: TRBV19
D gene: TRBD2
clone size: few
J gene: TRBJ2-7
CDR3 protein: CASSMRLAGAGEQYF
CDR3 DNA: TGTGCCAGTAGTATGCGCCTAGCGGGAGCAGGGGAGCAGTACTTC

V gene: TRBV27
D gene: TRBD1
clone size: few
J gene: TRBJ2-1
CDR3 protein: CASSAGQVGYNEQFF
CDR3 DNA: TGTGCCAGCAGTGCGGGACAGGTGGGCTACAATGAGCAGTTCTTC

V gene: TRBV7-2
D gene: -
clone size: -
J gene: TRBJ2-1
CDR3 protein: CASSAFLAFNEQFF
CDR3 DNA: TGTGCCAGCAGCGCATTTCTAGCGTTCAATGAGCAGTTCTTC

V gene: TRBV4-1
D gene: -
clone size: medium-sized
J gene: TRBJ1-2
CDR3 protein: CASSRSAGYSNYGYTF
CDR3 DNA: TGCGCCAGCAGCCGCTCAGCAGGGTATTCTAACTATGGCTACACCTTC

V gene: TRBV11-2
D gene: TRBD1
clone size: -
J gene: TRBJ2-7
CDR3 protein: CASSLGQGAYEQYF
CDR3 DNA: TGTGCCAGCAGCTTAGGCCAGGGGGCATACGAGCAGTACTTC

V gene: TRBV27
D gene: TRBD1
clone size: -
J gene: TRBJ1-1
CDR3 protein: CASSRQGFTEAFF
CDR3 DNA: TGTGCCAGCAGTCGACAGGGATTCACTGAAGCTTTCTTT

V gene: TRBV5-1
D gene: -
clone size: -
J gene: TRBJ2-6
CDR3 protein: CASSHQGLGANIMTF
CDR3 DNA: TGCGCCAGCAGCCACCAGGGGTTGGGGGCCAACATCATGACTTTC

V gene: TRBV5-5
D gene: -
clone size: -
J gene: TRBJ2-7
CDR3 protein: CASSWGQREQYF
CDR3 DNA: TGTGCCAGCAGCTGGGGCCAGAGGGAGCAGTACTTC

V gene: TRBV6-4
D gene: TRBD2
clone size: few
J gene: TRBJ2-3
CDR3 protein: CASVKKRGVSDTQYF
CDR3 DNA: TGTGCCAGCGTAAAGAAGCGGGGGGTATCAGATACGCAGTATTTT

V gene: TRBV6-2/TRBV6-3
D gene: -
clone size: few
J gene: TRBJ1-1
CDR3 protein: CASSYRGFSEAFF
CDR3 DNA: TGTGCCAGCAGTTACCGAGGGTTTTCTGAAGCTTTCTTT

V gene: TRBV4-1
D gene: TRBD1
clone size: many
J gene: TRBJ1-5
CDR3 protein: CASSQDWATGSPQHF
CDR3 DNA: TGCGCCAGCAGCCAAGATTGGGCGACAGGGAGTCCCCAGCATTTT

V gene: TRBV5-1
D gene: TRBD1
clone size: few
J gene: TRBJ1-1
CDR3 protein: CASSLLGTVEAFF
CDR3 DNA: TGCGCCAGCAGCTTGCTCGGGACAGTTGAAGCTTTCTTT

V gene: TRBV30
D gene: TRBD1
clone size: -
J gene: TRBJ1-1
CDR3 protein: CAWSPPGTGVEVNTEAFF
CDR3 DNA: TGTGCCTGGAGTCCTCCCGGGACAGGGGTGGAGGTGAACACTGAAGCTTTCTTT

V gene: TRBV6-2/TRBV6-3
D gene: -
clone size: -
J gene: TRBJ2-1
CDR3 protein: CASSYLTQDEQFF
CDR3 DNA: TGTGCCAGCAGTTATCTCACCCAGGATGAGCAGTTCTTC

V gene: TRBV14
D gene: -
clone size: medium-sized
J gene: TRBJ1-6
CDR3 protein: CASSQEGSPLHF
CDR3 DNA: TGTGCCAGCAGCCAAGAGGGTTCACCCCTCCACTTT

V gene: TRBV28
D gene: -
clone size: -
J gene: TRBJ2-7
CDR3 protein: CASSSYGVVGYEQYF
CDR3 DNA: TGTGCCAGCAGCTCCTATGGGGTGGTAGGCTACGAGCAGTACTTC

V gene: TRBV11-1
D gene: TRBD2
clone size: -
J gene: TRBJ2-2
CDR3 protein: CASSVEAGAFRDTWELFF
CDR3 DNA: TGTGCCAGCAGCGTAGAAGCGGGGGCGTTTCGGGACACCTGGGAGCTGTTTTTT

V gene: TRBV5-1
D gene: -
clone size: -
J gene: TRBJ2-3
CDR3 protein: CASSLGLLRTDTQYF
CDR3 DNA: TGCGCCAGCAGCTTGGGACTTCTTCGCACAGATACGCAGTATTTT

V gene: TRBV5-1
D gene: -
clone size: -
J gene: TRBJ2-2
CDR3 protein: CASSSTGRELFF
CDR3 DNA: TGCGCCAGCAGCTCTACAGGGCGGGAGCTGTTTTTT

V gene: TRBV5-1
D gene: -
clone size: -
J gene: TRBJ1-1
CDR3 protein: CASSLRGNTEAFF
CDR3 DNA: TGTGCCAGCAGCTTGAGGGGGAACACTGAAGCTTTCTTT

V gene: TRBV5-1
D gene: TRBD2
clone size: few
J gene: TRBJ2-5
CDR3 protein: CASSLGTSGGREETQYF
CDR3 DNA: TGCGCCAGCAGCTTGGGGACTAGCGGGGGAAGGGAAGAGACCCAGTACTTC

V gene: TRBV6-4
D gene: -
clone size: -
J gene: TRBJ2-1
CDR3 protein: CASSEAKTGRAEQFF
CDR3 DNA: TGTGCCAGCAGTGAGGCCAAAACAGGGCGTGCTGAGCAGTTCTTC

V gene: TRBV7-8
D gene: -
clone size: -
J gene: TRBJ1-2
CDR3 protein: CASSLGGGSNYGYTF
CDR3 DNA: TGTGCCAGCAGCTTAGGCGGCGGTTCTAACTATGGCTACACCTTC

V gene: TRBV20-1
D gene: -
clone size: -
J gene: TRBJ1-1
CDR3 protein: CSAGDLQGPNTEAFF
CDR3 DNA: TGCAGTGCTGGGGACCTTCAGGGGCCTAACACTGAAGCTTTCTTT

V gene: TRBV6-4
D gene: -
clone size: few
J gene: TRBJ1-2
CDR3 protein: CASGPGYGYTF
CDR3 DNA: TGTGCCAGCGGGCCGGGCTATGGCTACACCTTC